This is a list of T cell receptor beta chains from one sample in a study of cytomegalovirus exposure and HLA in healthy donors. Assay used: immunoSEQ multiplex PCR; TCRdb lists only in-frame clones, some missing. The data hold under 200,000 clones, with less than 90% observed a single time. Specimen: PBMCs. These receptors all stem from a woman aged 25-40 years in good health and CMV-seronegative. Each CDR3 is given with its conserved first and last residue. A D gene is named only where the DNA matches it firmly. The size entry is marked missing in some rows and otherwise reads once, few, many or a size class.

v_gene	d_gene	j_gene	len	abundance	CDR3nt	CDR3aa
TRBV30	TRBD1	TRBJ2-7	12	.	TGTGCCTGGGGAAGGGGGCCATACGAGCAGTACTTC	CAWGRGPYEQYF
TRBV19	.	TRBJ1-1	15	once	TGTGCCAGTAGTCTGGGACACCTTCGAAGCACTGAAGCTTTCTTT	CASSLGHLRSTEAFF
TRBV6-5	.	TRBJ1-2	13	few	TGTGCCAGCAGTGAAGCTTACGGGGATGGCTACACCTTC	CASSEAYGDGYTF
TRBV5-4	TRBD1	TRBJ1-1	14	.	TGTGCCAGCAGCCGACAGGGGGAGAACACTGAAGCTTTCTTT	CASSRQGENTEAFF
TRBV5-1	TRBD2	TRBJ2-3	16	.	TGCGCCAGCAGCTTCGGACTAGCGGGAGTGTGGGATACGCAGTATTTT	CASSFGLAGVWDTQYF
TRBV10-2	TRBD2	TRBJ2-5	18	.	TGCGCCAGCAGTGAGTCGAGACTAGCGGAGCTAACTGAAGAGACCCAGTACTTC	CASSESRLAELTEETQYF
TRBV18	TRBD1	TRBJ1-2	14	.	TGTGCCAGCTCACCTCCGGGACAGTACTATGGCTACACCTTC	CASSPPGQYYGYTF
TRBV19	.	TRBJ1-2	16	.	TGTGCCAGTAGTATTGGTGGGGCGCATGCAAACTATGGCTACACCTTC	CASSIGGAHANYGYTF
TRBV19	TRBD1	TRBJ2-3	14	.	TGTGCCAGTACCAGGGGGCAAGGGGCAGATACGCAGTATTTT	CASTRGQGADTQYF
TRBV15	.	TRBJ2-2	16	.	TGTGCCACCAGCAAGGGACTGACCGAATATTCCGGGGAGCTGTTTTTT	CATSKGLTEYSGELFF
TRBV28	.	TRBJ2-7	13	.	TGTGCCAGCTCCTTGGGGGGACCCTACGAGCAGTACTTC	CASSLGGPYEQYF
TRBV30	TRBD1	TRBJ1-1	16	.	TGTGCCTGGAGTGCCTCAGGGGGCGCATCTGGCACTGAAGCTTTCTTT	CAWSASGGASGTEAFF
TRBV5-4	.	TRBJ1-1	14	.	TGTGCCAGCAGCTTGGTTGGGGGGTACACTGAAGCTTTCTTT	CASSLVGGYTEAFF
TRBV29-1	.	TRBJ2-1	11	.	TGCAGCGTTGCGGGTTACAATGAGCAGTTCTTC	CSVAGYNEQFF
TRBV6-5	TRBD1	TRBJ2-7	12	.	TGTGCCAGCAGACAGACAGGGAACGAGCAGTACTTC	CASRQTGNEQYF
TRBV7-8	.	TRBJ1-2	16	.	TGTGCCAGCAGCTTAAGAGGGAGGTCGGTCAACTATGGCTACACCTTC	CASSLRGRSVNYGYTF
TRBV28	.	TRBJ2-1	15	.	TGTGCCAGCAGTTCCCCGCCGGGCGGGAACAATGAGCAGTTCTTC	CASSSPPGGNNEQFF
TRBV28	TRBD1	TRBJ1-5	16	.	TGTGCCAGCAGTCCCGGGACAGGGTTTAGCAATCAGCCCCAGCATTTT	CASSPGTGFSNQPQHF
TRBV18	.	TRBJ1-1	13	.	TGTGCCAGCTCGGCAGCAGGGAACACTGAAGCTTTCTTT	CASSAAGNTEAFF
TRBV5-1	.	TRBJ2-7	15	.	TGCGCCAGCAGCACCGGTGGAGGGTATCGTCACGAGCAGTACTTC	CASSTGGGYRHEQYF
TRBV7-8	TRBD1	TRBJ1-5	15	once	TGTGCCAGCAGCTTAGGGACAGGGTTCTATCAGCCCCAGCATTTT	CASSLGTGFYQPQHF
TRBV13	TRBD2	TRBJ2-1	16	.	TGTGCCAGCAGCTCCAATAGCGGGAGCTCCTACAATGAGCAGTTCTTC	CASSSNSGSSYNEQFF
TRBV29-1	.	TRBJ2-3	15	.	TGCAGCGTTGAAGATCAAGGGGGGGCCGGAGATACGCAGTATTTT	CSVEDQGGAGDTQYF
TRBV5-4	TRBD2	TRBJ2-1	15	.	TGTGCCAGCAGCTTGTCGGCGGGAGGGCCAAGTGAGCAGTTCTTC	CASSLSAGGPSEQFF
TRBV7-9	.	TRBJ1-2	15	.	TGTGCCAGCAGCTCCGGTTCTGGTCTGGTAGAGGGCTACACCTTC	CASSSGSGLVEGYTF
TRBV5-1	TRBD2	TRBJ2-1	14	.	TGCGCCAGCAGCCTAGCGGGGGCCGCAAGTGAGCAGTTCTTC	CASSLAGAASEQFF
TRBV5-6	TRBD2	TRBJ2-1	16	.	TGTGCCAGCAGCTTGGGAGGACTAGCGGACTACAATGAGCAGTTCTTC	CASSLGGLADYNEQFF
TRBV29-1	.	TRBJ2-3	14	.	TGCAGCGTTGAAGAGGCCGGGAGAGCAGATACGCAGTATTTT	CSVEEAGRADTQYF
TRBV5-1	TRBD2	TRBJ2-1	20	.	TGCGCCAGCAGCTTGGGGGCTAGCGGGTCTGCTATGAGCTCCTACAATGAGCAGTTCTTC	CASSLGASGSAMSSYNEQFF